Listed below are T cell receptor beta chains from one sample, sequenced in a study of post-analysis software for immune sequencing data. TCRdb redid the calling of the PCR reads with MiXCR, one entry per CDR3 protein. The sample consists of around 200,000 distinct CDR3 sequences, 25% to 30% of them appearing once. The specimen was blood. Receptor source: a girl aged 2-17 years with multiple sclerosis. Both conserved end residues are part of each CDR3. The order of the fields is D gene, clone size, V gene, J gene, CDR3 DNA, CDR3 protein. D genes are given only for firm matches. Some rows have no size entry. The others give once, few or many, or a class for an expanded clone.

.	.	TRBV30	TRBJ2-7	TGTGCCTGGAGGGCGGGGTTGGGACATAACTCCTACGAGCAGTACTTC	CAWRAGLGHNSYEQYF
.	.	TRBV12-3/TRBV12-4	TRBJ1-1	TGTGCCGGCAGTTCCACAGAGAACACTGAAGCTTTCTTT	CAGSSTENTEAFF
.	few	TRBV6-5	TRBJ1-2	TGTGCCAGCAGTTACTCGGGCGGACCTAACTATGGCTACACCTTC	CASSYSGGPNYGYTF
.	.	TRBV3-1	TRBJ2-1	TGTGCCAGCAGCCAAGATCTTGGCTACGCAAGCTCCTACAATGAGCAGTTCTTC	CASSQDLGYASSYNEQFF
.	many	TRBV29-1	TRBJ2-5	TGCAGCGCTCGAAGAGGGGAGTACCAAGAGACCCAGTACTTC	CSARRGEYQETQYF
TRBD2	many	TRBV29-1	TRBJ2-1	TGCAGCGTTGATAAGGCTAGCGGGAGTGCATGGGGGCAGTTCTTC	CSVDKASGSAWGQFF
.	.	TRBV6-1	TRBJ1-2	TGTGCCAGCAGCTGGGGAGGGACTAACTATGGCTACACCTTC	CASSWGGTNYGYTF
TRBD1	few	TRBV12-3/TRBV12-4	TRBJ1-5	TGTGCCAGCAGTTTTCAGGGGGCAGGCAATCAGCCCCAGCATTTT	CASSFQGAGNQPQHF
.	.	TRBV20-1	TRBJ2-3	TGCAGTGCTAGAGATTTAAGCAGGGTAAATTATGGCACAGATACGCAGTATTTT	CSARDLSRVNYGTDTQYF
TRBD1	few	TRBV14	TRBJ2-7	TGTGCCAGCAGCCATTCGGGACAGAGATTTTCCTACGAGCAGTACTTC	CASSHSGQRFSYEQYF
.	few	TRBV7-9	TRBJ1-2	TGTGCCAGCAGCTTAGCCCTGGGCTTTGGTGGCTACACCTTC	CASSLALGFGGYTF
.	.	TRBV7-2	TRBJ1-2	TGTGCCAGCAGCACAAGACAGGTTGGCTACACCTTC	CASSTRQVGYTF
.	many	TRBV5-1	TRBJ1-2	TGCGCCAGCAGCTCGAACCAGGGCGCTTATGGCTACACCTTC	CASSSNQGAYGYTF
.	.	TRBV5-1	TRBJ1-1	TGCGCCAGCAGCTTGGGGTCGGGTAAACGGAACACTGAAGCTTTCTTT	CASSLGSGKRNTEAFF
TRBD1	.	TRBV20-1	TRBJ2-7	TGCAGTGCTAGCGGGACAGGGTTCATCGAGCAGTACTTC	CSASGTGFIEQYF
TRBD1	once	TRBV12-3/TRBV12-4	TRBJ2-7	TGTGCCAGCAGTCCCCCGGGACAGGGACTCTACGAGCAGTACTTC	CASSPPGQGLYEQYF
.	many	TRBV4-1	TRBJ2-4	TGCGCCAGCAGCCAAGAACACAGGGGAGGAAGCATTCAGTACTTC	CASSQEHRGGSIQYF
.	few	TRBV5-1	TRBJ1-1	TGCGCCAGCAGCTCGAGCGAGGTTTACACTGAAGCTTTCTTT	CASSSSEVYTEAFF
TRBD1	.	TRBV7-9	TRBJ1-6	TGTGCCGGCAGCTCAGGACAGGGGTTCTATAATTCACCCCTCCACTTT	CAGSSGQGFYNSPLHF
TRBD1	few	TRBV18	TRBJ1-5	TGTGCCAGCTCACAACAGGGGGCCTATCAGCCCCAGCATTTT	CASSQQGAYQPQHF